This T cell receptor beta chain is from a study of T cell changes during pregnancy in multiple sclerosis. Germline values: CDR1 SGHRS, CDR2 YFSETQ. This CDR3 region has 16 residues. The V and J ends lost 4 bases and 1 base, in that order; junction bases with no gene match: 6. Repertoires were generated with immunoSEQ multiplex PCR, while TCRdb's copy carries only in-frame clones and drops some. The sample consists of tens of thousands of clones, roughly 87% of them appearing once. The chain combines TRBV5-1 with TRBJ2-3; 10 positions match TRBD1. The material was CD4+ T cells from peripheral blood mononuclear cells, obtained in the first trimester of pregnancy. The receptor was isolated from a female donor with multiple sclerosis, enrolled in a pregnancy study. In DNA form, the CDR3 reads TGCGCCAGCAGCCTTTTGACAGGGGGCGGCACAGATACGCAGTATTTT. Its translation is CASSLLTGGGTDTQYF.